The clone carrying this T cell receptor (beta chain) was recorded a few times. Deletions cut 3 bases from V and 5 bases from J, with 10 bases between. The germline gives CDR1 DFQATT, CDR2 SNEGSKA (reference sequence). This CDR3 is built from 12 residues. These data come from a study of CD8 T cells in ankylosing spondylitis. MiXCR was run by TCRdb on the 5' RACE reads, yielding one entry per CDR3 protein. The sample carries about 260,000 distinct CDR3 sequences, around 20% recorded once. The source of this sequence is a male donor with ankylosing spondylitis or in good health (not recorded which). The specimen was blood, either unsorted or a sorted T cell fraction (not recorded which). The rearrangement links TRBV20-1 to TRBJ1-2; TRBD1 might be the D (5 bases). The CDR3 is CSASGHLYGYTF. The CDR3 bases are TGCAGTGCTAGCGGACACCTTTATGGCTACACCTTC.